A single sample is the source of the 30 T cell receptor beta chains below, sequenced in a study of T cells in women clearing cervical HPV infection. Clones were sequenced by immunoSEQ multiplex PCR, and TCRdb holds only the in-frame ones, with some missing. The sample is made up of 35,000 to 45,000 clones, and the top ten hold around 6.5% of it. The specimen sequenced was blood buffy coat. Source of these receptors: a woman between 18 and 70 years old with a cervical HPV16 infection that either progressed to CIN3+ or cleared (not recorded which).

As for this clone: Coverage ceases 3 residues before the CDR3 finishes, and the germline J gene fills in the end. The chain has TRBV28 and TRBJ1-1, with D possibly being TRBD1 (6 bases). This CDR3 spans 12 amino acids. Germline CDR1 is MDHEN and CDR2 is SYDVKM. V was pared by 7 bases and J by 5 bases, with 11 bases between. The CDR3 region is CASTKGGTEAFF. The CDR3 bases that were read are TGTGCCAGCACGAAGGGGGGGACTGAA.

Concerning this clone itself: The sequenced fragment ends 3 residues before the CDR3 boundary, so the rest is inferred from the germline J gene. This chain joins TRBV7-3 and TRBJ2-1; no firm D call. CDR1 and CDR2 (germline): SGHTA, FQGTGA. This CDR3 contains 15 residues. The V and J ends lost 5 bases and 4 bases respectively, with 15 bases between them. The CDR3 reads CASSTGSADYNEQFF. CDR3 DNA (partial): TGTGCCAGCAGCACGGGTAGTGCGGATTACAATGAG.

Concerning this clone itself: The read terminates 3 residues ahead of where the CDR3 ends, so the germline J gene completes it. The chain is built from TRBV5-1 and TRBJ1-1; TRBD1 matches at 7 bases. This CDR3 is built from 14 residues. CDR1 is SGHRS, CDR2 YFSETQ, per germline. V dropped 4 bases and J dropped 1; count of bases not matched to a gene: 4. Here the CDR3 reads CASSTGEGNTEAFF. The DNA read from the CDR3 is TGCGCCAGCAGCACAGGGGAAGGGAACACTGAA.

Remarks on this clone: With the read ending 3 residues before the CDR3 end, the germline J gene is used to fill in that end. V usage is TRBV7-3 and J usage is TRBJ2-1; a possible D gene is TRBD2 (7 bases). V dropped 1 base and J dropped 0 bases, with 10 bases sitting between them. This CDR3 region has 16 residues. The V gene's germline CDR1 is SGHTA and CDR2 FQGTGA. Partial CDR3 DNA: TGTGCCAGCAGCTTAAATGCGGGGGCCTCCTACAATGAG. Encoded protein: CASSLNAGASYNE. The complete CDR3 protein is CASSLNAGASYNEQFF.

A remark on this clone: Read coverage stops 3 residues before the CDR3 terminus; the germline J gene supplies the remainder. The V call is TRBV29-1, the J call TRBJ1-2; D possibly corresponds to TRBD1 (5 bases). CDR1 and CDR2 (germline): SQVTM, ANQGSEA. V gave up 5 bases and J gave up 4 bases, with 20 bases separating them. The CDR3 covers 15 residues. The CDR3 sequence: CSVYQTEALSYGYTF. The CDR3 DNA, read in part, is TGCAGCGTTTACCAGACAGAGGCCTTATCCTATGGC.

With regard to this clone: With the read ending 3 residues before the CDR3 end, the germline J gene is used to fill in that end. This chain uses TRBV19 with TRBJ2-1; no clear D gene. V lost 5 bases to trimming and J lost 7 bases, with 6 bases between them. The CDR3 runs 11 residues. Germline CDR1 LNHDA, CDR2 SQIVND (reference sequence). CDR3 residues: CASSVHNEQFF. CDR3 bases read: TGTGCCAGTAGTGTACATAATGAG. The complete variable domain, with remaining parts taken from reference TRBV19 and TRBJ2-1, reads DGGITQSPKYLFRKEGQNVTLSCEQNLNHDAMYWYRQDPGQGLRLIYYSQIVNDFQKGDIAEGYSVSREKKESFPLTVTSAQKNPTAFYLCASSVHNEQFFGPGTRLTVL.

A remark on this clone: From the germline J gene comes the end of the CDR3, since the read stops 3 residues before it. This chain uses TRBV30 with TRBJ2-4; unclear D gene. CDR1 and CDR2 (germline): GTSNPN, SVGIG (reference sequence). This CDR3 is 12 amino acids long. Incomplete CDR3 DNA: TGTGCCTGGAGTGGGGCCCTCGGTGGT. Residues: CAWSGALGG. The full-length CDR3 reads as CAWSGALGGQYF.

The CDR3 DNA, read in part, is TGTGCCAGCAGTCACACGGACAGGCTTGGTTACGAG. Translated: CASSHTDRLGYE. The full-length CDR3 reads as CASSHTDRLGYEQYF. This chain connects TRBV27 to TRBJ2-7; 7 nucleotides align to TRBD1. The CDR3 is cut off 3 residues early in the read; its end comes from the germline J gene. Germline V gene data show CDR1 as MNHEY and CDR2 as SMNVEV (reference sequence). V was clipped by 5 bases and J by 4 bases; unmatched bases: 11. The length of the CDR3 is 15 residues.

Turning to this clone: The missing CDR3 end, 3 residues past where the read stops, is filled in from the germline J gene. V is TRBV27 and J is TRBJ2-7; D call uncertain. Per the germline V gene, CDR1 is MNHEY and CDR2 is SMNVEV (reference sequence). This CDR3 region has 10 residues. Trimming removed 8 bases from V and 6 bases from J, with 8 bases in between. CDR3 DNA (partial): TGTGCCAGCGGCCGTCTCGAG. This encodes CASGRLE. The CDR3, in full, reads CASGRLEQYF.

CDR3 bases read: TGTGCCAGCAGTGACGAGGGGCGCAATCAGCCC. This translates into CASSDEGRNQP. The CDR3 reads in full as CASSDEGRNQPQHF. The chain has TRBV2 and TRBJ1-5; tentatively, D is TRBD1 (5 bases). The CDR3 is cut off 3 residues early in the read; its end comes from the germline J gene. CDR1 SNHLY and CDR2 FYNNEI come from the germline V gene. The V gene lost 3 bases and the J gene lost 2 bases, with 8 bases spanning the gap. The CDR3 is 14 residues long.

With regard to this clone: The CDR3 is cut off 3 residues early in the read; its end comes from the germline J gene. This chain connects TRBV19 to TRBJ1-6; D remains unclear. CDR3 length: 16 amino acids. V lost 5 bases, J lost 5 bases, and 16 bases lay in between. CDR1 LNHDA and CDR2 SQIVND come from the germline V gene (reference sequence). CDR3 bases read: TGTGCCAGTAGTGGAAGGGTGCATCAAGATAATTCACCC. This encodes CASSGRVHQDNSP. The entire CDR3 is CASSGRVHQDNSPLHF.

Details on this clone: The CDR3 end is not reached by the read, which stops 3 residues before it; the germline J gene fills it in. The V and J genes are TRBV20-1 and TRBJ1-2; D not certain. CDR1 is DFQATT, CDR2 SNEGSKA, per germline (reference sequence). The CDR3 runs to 12 residues. The CDR3 spells CSARGPGGRYTF. CDR3 bases read: TGCAGTGCTAGGGGCCCCGGAGGAAGA.

As to this clone: Read coverage stops 3 residues before the CDR3 terminus; the germline J gene supplies the remainder. This chain uses TRBV12-3 or TRBV12-4 with TRBJ2-7; perhaps TRBD2 as D (5 bases). V was clipped by 6 bases and J by 6 bases, with 9 bases between them. There are 11 residues in the CDR3. The CDR3 here is CASSASPEQYF. CDR3 bases read: TGTGCCAGCAGCGCTAGCCCCGAG.

By frequency, this clone registers medium-sized (0.01 to 0.1%). Read data end 3 residues before the CDR3 end; the end is taken from the germline J gene. The chain uses TRBV19 and TRBJ2-7; the D gene is possibly TRBD1 (7 bases). Germline-derived CDR1 and CDR2 are LNHDA and SQIVND (reference sequence). This CDR3 is 15 amino acids long. V lost 1 base, J lost 0 bases, and 10 bases lay in between. CDR3 DNA, as far as it was read: TGTGCCAGTAGTATAGCAGGGGGAGGCTCCTACGAG. Translation gives CASSIAGGGSYE. In full, the CDR3 is CASSIAGGGSYEQYF.

About this clone: The read finishes 3 residues shy of the CDR3 end, and the germline J gene is used to complete it. The gene calls are TRBV4-1 and TRBJ1-5, with D possibly being TRBD1 (5 bases). This CDR3 spans 18 amino acids. Germline V gene data show CDR1 as MGHRA and CDR2 as YSYEKL. Deletions cut 0 bases from V and 0 bases from J, with 15 bases between. The sequenced CDR3 bases are TGCGCCAGCAGCCAAGAATACAGAGGGGCCCATAGCAATCAGCCC. This encodes CASSQEYRGAHSNQP. From start to end, the CDR3 is CASSQEYRGAHSNQPQHF.

About this clone itself: The missing CDR3 end, 3 residues past where the read stops, is filled in from the germline J gene. The rearrangement uses TRBV5-4 and TRBJ2-1, with 8 bases fitting TRBD1. The CDR3 is 14 residues long. Per the germline V gene, CDR1 is SGHNT and CDR2 is YYREEE (reference sequence). With V trimmed by 4 bases and J by 6 bases, 6 bases remained unmatched. CDR3 loop: CASSRVQGANEQFF. The covered CDR3 bases are TGTGCCAGCAGCAGAGTCCAGGGGGCCAATGAG.

Concerning this clone itself: Read sequence stops 3 residues before the CDR3 end, and the germline J gene provides the missing end. The J gene is TRBJ2-7, the V gene TRBV5-1, with D tentatively TRBD1 (6 bases). Germline V lookup: CDR1 SGHRS, CDR2 YFSETQ. V dropped 0 bases and J dropped 5 bases, with 6 bases sitting between them. CDR3 length: 12 residues. CDR3 in amino acids: CASSLDRDEQYF. The sequenced part of the CDR3 DNA is TGCGCCAGCAGCTTGGACAGGGACGAG.

The CDR3 sequence is CSAGVMGTPLFF. Partial CDR3 DNA: TGCAGTGCGGGAGTGATGGGGACACCG. V gene TRBV20-1 combines with J gene TRBJ2-2, with D possibly TRBD1 on 6 matching bases. The sequenced fragment ends 3 residues before the CDR3 boundary, so the rest is inferred from the germline J gene. The germline V gene encodes CDR1 DFQATT and CDR2 SNEGSKA (reference sequence). The CDR3 is 12 amino acids.

About this clone itself: The CDR3 goes on 3 residues after the read ends, and that part is filled in from the germline J gene. The chain links TRBV28 to TRBJ2-7; TRBD1 aligns across 8 bases. CDR1 and CDR2 from the germline V gene are MDHEN and SYDVKM. The CDR3 is 15 amino acids. V was clipped by 7 bases and J by 5 bases; unmatched bases: 13. CDR3 bases read: TGTGCCAGCATCTCAATCGGACAGGGTGGCCACGAG. It specifies CASISIGQGGHE. The whole CDR3 is CASISIGQGGHEQYF. Complete variable domain (other parts from reference TRBV28 and TRBJ2-7): DVKVTQSSRYLVKRTGEKVFLECVQDMDHENMFWYRQDPGLGLRLIYFSYDVKMKEKGDIPEGYSVSREKKERFSLILESASTNQTSMYLCASISIGQGGHEQYFGPGTRLTVT.

As regards this clone: The observed sequence ends 3 residues before the CDR3 terminus, with the missing tail filled in from the germline J gene. The rearrangement links TRBV6-1 to TRBJ2-2; no firm D call. The CDR3 contains 15 residues. Germline values: CDR1 MNHNS, CDR2 SASEGT. CDR3 bases read: TGTGCCAGCAGTGAAGTGGCAGGCTCTAATGAAAAG. It is translated as CASSEVAGSNEK. The CDR3, in full, reads CASSEVAGSNEKLFF.

About this clone itself: Sequencing ends 3 residues short of the CDR3 end; the germline J gene provides the rest. The chain employs TRBV20-1 and TRBJ2-2; a weak D match, TRBD1 (6 bases). Between the trimmed V and J ends, which lost 4 bases and 6 bases, there was a span of 12 bases. Germline V gene sequence: CDR1 DFQATT, CDR2 SNEGSKA (reference sequence). This CDR3 comprises 13 residues. The CDR3 loop reads CSAKGEIAGELFF. CDR3 bases read: TGCAGTGCTAAGGGGGAAATAGCCGGGGAG.

Details on this clone: Read data end 3 residues before the CDR3 end; the end is taken from the germline J gene. The chain combines TRBV28 with TRBJ1-5; no definite D call. The CDR3 covers 12 residues. CDR1 and CDR2 from the germline V gene are MDHEN and SYDVKM. Trimming pared 7 bases from V and 4 bases from J, leaving 8 bases between. This CDR3 reads CASTYGNQPQHF. The part of the CDR3 DNA that was read is TGTGCCAGCACTTACGGGAATCAGCCC.

As concerns this clone: The read is 3 residues too short to cover the CDR3 end, so that end is filled in from the germline J gene. The chain links TRBV5-1 to TRBJ2-2; D is uncertain. The germline V gene encodes CDR1 SGHRS and CDR2 YFSETQ. The CDR3 totals 12 residues. CDR3 bases read: TGCGCCAGTAAGGTCCTTAATGAAAAG. Translated: CASKVLNEK. The entire CDR3 is CASKVLNEKLFF.

For this clone: Read sequence stops 3 residues before the CDR3 end, and the germline J gene provides the missing end. This chain joins TRBV19 and TRBJ1-2; D remains ambiguous. The CDR3 covers 13 residues. Germline V CDR1 and CDR2: LNHDA, SQIVND (reference sequence). Incomplete CDR3 DNA: TGTGCCAGTAGCAGCGACCGCAGAGGTGAC. Translating gives CASSSDRRGD. The entire CDR3 sequence reads CASSSDRRGDYTF.

Note on this clone: The read is 3 residues too short to cover the CDR3 end, so that end is filled in from the germline J gene. The chain is built from TRBV5-1 and TRBJ2-3, with 9 positions matching TRBD1. V was pared by 3 bases and J by 5 bases, with 7 bases of the junction left unmatched. The CDR3 is 15 amino acids. Germline CDR1 is SGHRS and CDR2 is YFSETQ. The CDR3 sequence is CASSSGQGGEDTQYF. The CDR3 bases that were read are TGCGCCAGCAGCTCGGGACAGGGAGGGGAAGATACG.

The CDR3 sequence: CASSLGGAGNYGYTF. CDR3 DNA (partial): TGTGCCAGCAGCTTAGGTGGGGCAGGGAACTATGGC. V gene TRBV11-2 combines with J gene TRBJ1-2; weak D call: TRBD1 (5 bases). The read ends 3 residues shy of where the CDR3 ends; the end is completed using the germline J gene. This CDR3 contains 15 residues. Per germline, CDR1 SGHAT and CDR2 FQNNGV. The V gene lost 1 base and the J gene lost 2 bases, with 11 bases spanning the gap.

Turning to this clone: The read finishes 3 residues shy of the CDR3 end, and the germline J gene is used to complete it. The chain recombines TRBV13 with TRBJ1-1; perhaps TRBD1 as D (5 bases). The CDR3 is 16 residues long. V was cut by 5 bases and J by 4 bases, with 20 bases left in between. CDR1 is PRHDT, CDR2 FYEKMQ, per germline (reference sequence). The CDR3 region is CASSQSSAGGGTEAFF. The sequenced part of the CDR3 DNA is TGTGCCAGCAGCCAGTCGTCGGCCGGGGGAGGCACTGAA.

Points on this clone: The read stops 3 residues short of the end of the CDR3; the missing end is completed from the germline J gene. The V and J genes are TRBV13 and TRBJ2-7; 12 bases are a match to TRBD2. V was pared by 0 bases and J by 5 bases, with 5 bases of the junction left unmatched. The CDR3 has 16 amino acids. Germline values: CDR1 PRHDT, CDR2 FYEKMQ (reference sequence). CDR3 sequence: CASSLGLAGGQDEQYF. The CDR3 DNA, read in part, is TGTGCCAGCAGCTTAGGACTAGCGGGAGGTCAGGACGAG. The entire variable domain, with the rest obtained from reference TRBV13 and TRBJ2-7, is as follows: AAGVIQSPRHLIKEKRETATLKCYPIPRHDTVYWYQQGPGQDPQFLISFYEKMQSDKGSIPDRFSAQQFSDYHSELNMSSLELGDSALYFCASSLGLAGGQDEQYFGPGTRLTVT.

Incomplete CDR3 DNA: TGTGCCAGTAGCAACGGACAGGGAGGGGCATACGAG. Amino acid sequence: CASSNGQGGAYE. In full, the CDR3 is CASSNGQGGAYEQYF. This chain links TRBV19 with TRBJ2-7; perhaps TRBD1 as D (8 bases). From the germline J gene comes the end of the CDR3, since the read stops 3 residues before it. V was trimmed by 6 bases and J by 4 bases, leaving 19 bases between them. The length of the CDR3 is 15 residues. Per germline, CDR1 LNHDA and CDR2 SQIVND (reference sequence).

As regards this clone: The CDR3 end falls 3 residues outside the read, so it is completed with the germline J gene. The chain carries TRBV5-6 and TRBJ2-2, with D unclear. Per the germline V gene, CDR1 is SGHDT and CDR2 is YYEEEE. Trimming stripped 4 bases from V and 2 bases from J, with 6 bases between. The CDR3 loop spans 13 amino acids. The part of the CDR3 DNA that was read is TGTGCCAGCAGCACGCGTAACACCGGGGAG. This codes for CASSTRNTGE. The CDR3 in its entirety is CASSTRNTGELFF.